Listed here are 16 T cell receptor beta chains from one sample, sequenced in a study of T-cell memory formation after mild COVID-19. TCRdb itself ran the 5' RACE reads through MiXCR, one entry per CDR3 protein. The sample records 400,000 to 550,000 distinct CDR3 sequences, 20% to 25% being singletons. What was sequenced was PBMCs or a T cell subset sorted from them (not recorded which). These receptors came from an adult woman who had mild COVID-19 (a few samples of this study predate the infection). Cell type and time point are not known.

This chain links TRBV12-3 or TRBV12-4 with TRBJ2-5, with TRBD1 matching over 10 bases. This CDR3 spans 18 amino acids. Germline trimming cut 7 bases from V and 5 bases from J; bases unmatched to any gene: 19. The CDR3 DNA reads as TGTGCCAGCAAGTTAGGGGTAATCGGACAGGGGGTCCGGGAGACCCAGTACTTC. Its protein product is CASKLGVIGQGVRETQYF.

This chain connects TRBV2 to TRBJ2-5; no reliable D call. Per the germline V gene, CDR1 is SNHLY and CDR2 is FYNNEI. CDR3 size: 13 residues. The V gene lost 4 bases and the J gene lost 2 bases, with 8 bases spanning the gap. In DNA, the CDR3 is TGTGCCAGCAGTGTTTCGTATCAAGAGACCCAGTACTTC. Residues: CASSVSYQETQYF.

The chain is built from TRBV18 and TRBJ2-7; D not resolved. V was pared by 2 bases and J by 5 bases, with 13 bases between. This CDR3 contains 14 residues. CDR1 and CDR2 (germline): KGHSH, LQKENI. CDR3 DNA: TGTGCCAGCTCACCATCCTCAAGGCCCCACGAGCAGTACTTC. This translates into CASSPSSRPHEQYF. Full variable domain (remainder filled in from reference TRBV18 and TRBJ2-7): NAGVMQNPRHLVRRRGQEARLRCSPMKGHSHVYWYRQLPEEGLKFMVYLQKENIIDESGMPKERFSAEFPKEGPSILRIQQVVRGDSAAYFCASSPSSRPHEQYFGPGTRLTVT.

The chain recombines TRBV15 with TRBJ1-2; D is possibly TRBD1 (6 bases). Trimming stripped 8 bases from V and 4 bases from J, with 14 bases between. This CDR3 is built from 13 residues. The germline CDR1 and CDR2 sequences are LNHNV and YYDKDF (reference sequence). Here the CDR3 reads CATSRGAGYGYTF. CDR3 nucleotide sequence: TGTGCCACCTCGAGGGGGGCTGGCTATGGCTACACCTTC.

This clonotype showed up just a few times. The chain recombines TRBV5-1 with TRBJ2-3; the D gene could be TRBD1 or TRBD2 (6 bases each). The length of the CDR3 is 14 residues. Germline CDR1 is SGHRS and CDR2 is YFSETQ. V was shortened by 0 bases and J by 8 bases, with 13 bases between the two germline ends. This chain's CDR3 is CASSLATEGGTQYF. The CDR3 nucleotides read TGCGCCAGCAGCTTGGCGACAGAGGGGGGTACGCAGTATTTT.

This clonotype was detected only once. The V call is TRBV5-1, the J call TRBJ2-2, with TRBD1 matching over 10 bases. V lost 4 bases to trimming and J lost 0 bases; unmatched junction nucleotides: 9. In germline, CDR1 is SGHRS, CDR2 YFSETQ. This CDR3 contains 18 residues. This CDR3 reads CASSVWTGTGANTGELFF. CDR3 nucleotide sequence: TGCGCCAGCAGCGTTTGGACCGGGACAGGGGCGAACACCGGGGAGCTGTTTTTT.

This clonotype came up a few times. This rearrangement joins TRBV7-8 to TRBJ2-1; no clear D gene. Germline V gene data show CDR1 as SGHVS and CDR2 as FQNEAQ. V was shortened by 3 bases and J by 9 bases, with 12 bases between the two germline ends. The CDR3 extends over 13 amino acids. The CDR3: CASSLGRTAEQFF. The CDR3 DNA sequence: TGTGCCAGCAGCTTGGGCAGGACGGCTGAGCAGTTCTTC.

Remarks on this clonotype: Being one base from a much bigger clone, this may be a read error. The chain links TRBV6-5 to TRBJ1-1; D is uncertain. This CDR3 has 14 residues. Germline V CDR1 and CDR2: MNHEY, SVGAGI. The V end was cut by 3 bases, the J end by 1 base, with 9 bases between. In DNA, the CDR3 is TGTGCCAGCAGTTATACGGGAACGAACACTGAAGCTTTCTTT. Amino acids: CASSYTGTNTEAFF.

Only a few counts were recorded for this clonotype. The chain links TRBV7-9 to TRBJ2-3; no clear D. Germline V gives CDR1 SEHNR, CDR2 FQNEAQ (reference sequence). V was trimmed by 5 bases and J by 3 bases, leaving 9 bases between them. CDR3 length equals 13 residues. CDR3 protein: CASSRPATDTQYF. For the CDR3, the DNA is TGTGCCAGCAGCCGCCCTGCAACAGATACGCAGTATTTT. The full variable domain, with the rest looked up from reference TRBV7-9 and TRBJ2-3, is DTGVSQNPRHKITKRGQNVTFRCDPISEHNRLYWYRQTLGQGPEFLTYFQNEAQLEKSRLLSDRFSAERPKGSFSTLEIQRTEQGDSAMYLCASSRPATDTQYFGPGTRLTVL.

The chain couples TRBV5-1 to TRBJ1-1, with D unclear. The V gene's germline CDR1 is SGHRS and CDR2 YFSETQ. Trimming took off 6 bases at V and 3 bases at J, with 12 bases between the two ends. This CDR3 has 13 residues. CDR3 nucleotide sequence: TGCGCCAGCACCCTGGGTTGGGACACTGAAGCTTTCTTT. Protein product: CASTLGWDTEAFF. The whole variable domain, filled in from reference TRBV5-1 and TRBJ1-1, reads KAGVTQTPRYLIKTRGQQVTLSCSPISGHRSVSWYQQTPGQGLQFLFEYFSETQRNKGNFPGRFSGRQFSNSRSEMNVSTLELGDSALYLCASTLGWDTEAFFGQGTRLTVV.

As DNA, the CDR3 is TGTGCCAGCAGCTTACAGGATGAAAGGTCTGGCTACACCTTC. Its protein is CASSLQDERSGYTF. The rearrangement uses TRBV7-2 and TRBJ1-2; D gene unclear. Germline CDR1 SGHTA, CDR2 FQGNSA. Trimming pared 2 bases from V and 7 bases from J, leaving 14 bases between. The CDR3 runs 14 residues.

This clonotype has more than one count but fewer than ten. The chain links TRBV10-3 to TRBJ1-1; the D is unclear. Germline V gives CDR1 ENHRY, CDR2 SYGVKD. CDR3 length: 13 residues. Trimming took 3 bases from V and 1 from J, leaving 6 bases between them. The CDR3 region is CAISDWGNTEAFF. The CDR3, as DNA: TGTGCCATCAGTGATTGGGGGAACACTGAAGCTTTCTTT.

The table lists this clonotype with a few counts. This chain connects TRBV5-1 to TRBJ2-3, with D tentatively TRBD2 (5 bases). The CDR3 runs to 14 residues. Germline lookup yields CDR1 SGHRS and CDR2 YFSETQ. V lost 0 bases to trimming and J lost 2 bases, with 7 bases between them. CDR3 nucleotides: TGCGCCAGCAGCTTGGGGCGGGTCACAGATACGCAGTATTTT. This translates into CASSLGRVTDTQYF.

CDR3 coding DNA: TGTGCCAGTAGAGAGCTGGGCACCGGGGAGCTGTTTTTT. Translation gives CASRELGTGELFF. The V call is TRBV19, the J call TRBJ2-2; no definite D call. Germline-derived CDR1 and CDR2 are LNHDA and SQIVND (reference sequence). Trimming left V 6 bases short and J 4 bases short, with 9 bases between. The CDR3 extends over 13 amino acids.

This clonotype was recorded many times. The chain has TRBV7-8 and TRBJ2-1, with 11 bases that match TRBD2. The V segment lost 4 bases and the J segment 3 bases; nucleotides outside the gene matches: 2. The germline V gene encodes CDR1 SGHVS and CDR2 FQNEAQ. The length of the CDR3 is 15 residues. The DNA for the CDR3 is TGTGCCAGCAGCTCTAGCGGGGGGCTCTACAATGAGCAGTTCTTC. Residues: CASSSSGGLYNEQFF.

This clonotype has a handful of counts. This sequence joins TRBV18 and TRBJ2-6; D unresolved. The V and J ends lost 4 bases and 0 bases respectively, with 13 bases between them. The V gene's germline CDR1 is KGHSH and CDR2 LQKENI. The CDR3 runs 17 residues. CDR3 nucleotides: TGTGCCAGCTCACACGACACGGTTAACTCTGGGGCCAACGTCCTGACTTTC. Protein sequence: CASSHDTVNSGANVLTF.